The present T cell receptor (beta chain) was sequenced within a study of PD-1 blockade in mismatch repair-deficient tumors. Findings and limits, study-wide: Rapid post-treatment expansion, then contraction, generally preceding radiologic response, marked tumor-resident clones.

Profiled with immunoSEQ multiplex PCR; TCRdb holds only in-frame clones, not every one. Seen here are roughly 70,000 clones, approximately 82% observed once, and the top ten hold about 5%. Details on this clone: Its antigen remains unidentified.

The ends lost 6 bases at V and 1 base at J; junction bases unmatched: 14. Germline V lookup: CDR1 LNHDA, CDR2 SQIVND (reference sequence). CDR3 length: 17 residues. Material: peripheral blood, obtained 2 weeks after starting pembrolizumab. The rearrangement links TRBV19 to TRBJ1-2, with TRBD1 identical over 7 bases. This receptor was taken from an adult with mismatch repair-deficient cancer. This CDR3 is CASRNSAGQLFNYGYTF. CDR3 DNA: TGTGCCAGTAGAAACTCCGCGGGACAGCTTTTTAACTATGGCTACACCTTC. Filled out from reference TRBV19 and TRBJ1-2, the complete variable domain reads DGGITQSPKYLFRKEGQNVTLSCEQNLNHDAMYWYRQDPGQGLRLIYYSQIVNDFQKGDIAEGYSVSREKKESFPLTVTSAQKNPTAFYLCASRNSAGQLFNYGYTFGSGTRLTVV.